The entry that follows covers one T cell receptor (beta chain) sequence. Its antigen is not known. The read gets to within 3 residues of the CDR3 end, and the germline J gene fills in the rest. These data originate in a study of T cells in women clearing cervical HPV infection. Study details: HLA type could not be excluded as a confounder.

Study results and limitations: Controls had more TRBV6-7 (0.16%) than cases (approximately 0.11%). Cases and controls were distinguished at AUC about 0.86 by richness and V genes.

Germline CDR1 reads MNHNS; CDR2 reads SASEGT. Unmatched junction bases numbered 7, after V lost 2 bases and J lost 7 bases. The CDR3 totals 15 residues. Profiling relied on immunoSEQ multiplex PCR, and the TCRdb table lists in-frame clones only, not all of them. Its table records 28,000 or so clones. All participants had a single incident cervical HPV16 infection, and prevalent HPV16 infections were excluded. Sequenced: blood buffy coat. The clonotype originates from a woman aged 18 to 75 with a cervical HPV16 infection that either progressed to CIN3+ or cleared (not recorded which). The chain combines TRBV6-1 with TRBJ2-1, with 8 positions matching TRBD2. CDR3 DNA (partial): TGTGCCAGCAGTGAAATGTTGGCGGGAGGAAATGAG. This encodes CASSEMLAGGNE. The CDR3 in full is CASSEMLAGGNEQFF.